The source of this T cell receptor beta chain is a study of monozygotic twins with inflammatory bowel disease. Points from the study as a whole: Differing T cell subtypes remained indistinguishable. Concordant and discordant twins showed no difference in repertoire similarity, possibly from limited power.

Turning to this clonotype: Its antigen is undetermined.

For each CDR3 protein, TCRdb gives one entry from its re-call of the 5' RACE reads, without DNA. The data show approximately 420,000 distinct CDR3 sequences, and the top ten clones hold 2% to 3%. The CDR3 consists of 14 residues. Looked up from germline, CDR1 is SEHNR and CDR2 is FQNEAQ (reference sequence). The source is a human donor with ulcerative colitis or Crohn's disease, or a healthy co-twin of an affected twin (not recorded which). This chain joins TRBV7-9 and TRBJ2-7; the D call from TCRdb, TRBD1, cannot be confirmed without DNA. Specimen: blood. CDR3 amino acids: CASSLGSGDYEQYF.